The source of this TCR beta chain is a study of T cell responses to AZD1222 COVID-19 vaccine (dated by TCRdb to the early 2020s). For the wider study: AZD1222 recipients with second doses at about 4 weeks or about 12 weeks were pooled, because spike-specific TCR depth and breadth did not differ between schedules. A total of approximately 240 trial participants underwent TCR sequencing, of whom around 200 received two doses of AZD1222 and some 26 received two doses of the MenACWY control vaccine. Trial participants were enrolled by age into subgroups of 18-55, 56-69 and 70-plus years, and about 150, 27 and 61 TCR-sequenced participants, respectively, were included in these subgroups.

On this clone: It has no known antigen specificity. No qualities accompany the bases; no much larger clone lies one base away.

The paper as a whole reports these results and caveats: Conclusions about previously exposed vaccinees are limited, since just five or six AZD1222 recipients were seropositive for SARS-CoV-2 at baseline. Participants were mostly white British, with more females than males. The authors suggested clonal diversity may have been underestimated. Vaccine-associated CD4 TCRs spanned the whole spike protein, with dominant responses in regions 160-218 and 743-854. The 56-69-year group was small, and its depth increase did not reach significance, likely because of low power. Reportedly, almost half of the unique spike-specific TCRs recognized epitopes lying outside the regions that are mutated in the B.1.351 and B.1.1.7 variants. No day 14 peak-response samples were available, so repertoires were characterized only after the peak T cell response. Spike-specific TCR breadth and depth rose significantly after two AZD1222 doses compared with day 0 and with MenACWY recipients.

The CDR3 regions of human TCRbeta chains were subjected to immunosequencing. The paper's data handling went like this. TCRs in the repertoires were matched against a reference library of SARS-CoV-2-specific TCRs that had been generated with the MIRA antigen-specificity platform. Breadth was defined as the fraction of unique TCRs that were SARS-CoV-2-associated. Depth was defined as the fraction of total T cells that were SARS-CoV-2-associated. Using the MIRA data, every spike-specific TCR was mapped to the spike region that the TCR reacted to and assigned to either a CD4 or a CD8 class. Log10-transformed breadth and depth values were compared by one-way ANOVA with Sidak's multiple comparisons tests. Here the immuneACCESS table is served through TCRdb, limited to in-frame sequences with V and J called. Missing clones are a known gap in these copies; in checked studies unresolved V genes cover under half, and the rest lacks a known reason. V and J calls and clone size are given by that table; D and trimming were obtained from the DNA. The sample table lists about 120,000 clones, about 85% of them with a count of one. The leading ten clones occupy around 2.4% of the sample.

The time point tag for this specimen amounts to: baseline before first vaccination. Vaccinee samples came from UK trials COV001 and COV002, including a single-blind randomized controlled phase 2/3 trial of AZD1222 (ChAdOx1 nCoV-19) in healthy adults. For TCRbeta chain sequencing, PBMC samples were collected from trial participants at day 0 and at day 28 after the second dose. The CDR3, cysteine through phenylalanine, is 14 amino acids long. Here the CDR3 DNA is all that survives: 42 bases in frame from base 1. The germline V gene (reference sequence) specifies SGHKS as CDR1 and YYEKEE as CDR2. V is cut by 9 bases and J by 4 bases, and the space between the germline ends is 19 bases.

This receptor was taken from an adult in good health. The rearranged segments are TRBV5-5 and TRBJ1-1; tentative D gene TRBD1, with 5 bases matching. Specimen: peripheral blood, collected on day 0 of AZD1222 vaccination. The CDR3 sequence is CATSLAGPGTEAFF. The DNA sequence is TGTGCCACTTCCTTGGCAGGGCCAGGCACTGAAGCTTTCTTT.